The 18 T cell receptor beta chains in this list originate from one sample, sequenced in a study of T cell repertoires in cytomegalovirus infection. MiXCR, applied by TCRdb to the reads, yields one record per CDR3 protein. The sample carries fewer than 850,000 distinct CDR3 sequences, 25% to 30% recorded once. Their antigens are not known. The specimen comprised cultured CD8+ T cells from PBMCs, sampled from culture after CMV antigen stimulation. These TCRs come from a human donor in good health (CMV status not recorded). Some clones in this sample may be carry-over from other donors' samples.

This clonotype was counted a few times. This chain's CDR3 is CASSLGPGRVKYNEQFF. The CDR3, as DNA: TGTGCCAGCAGTTTAGGGCCGGGAAGGGTGAAATACAATGAGCAGTTCTTC. The rearrangement uses TRBV28 and TRBJ2-1; a weak D match, TRBD2 (5 bases). The CDR3 is 17 amino acids. In germline, CDR1 is MDHEN, CDR2 SYDVKM. V shed 2 bases and J shed 4 bases, with 18 bases lying between them.

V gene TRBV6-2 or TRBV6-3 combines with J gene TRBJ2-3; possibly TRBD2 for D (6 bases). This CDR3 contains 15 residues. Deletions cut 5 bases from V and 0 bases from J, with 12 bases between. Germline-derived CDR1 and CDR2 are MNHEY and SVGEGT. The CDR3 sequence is CASSTPGVSTDTQYF. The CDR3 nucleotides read TGTGCCAGCAGTACCCCGGGGGTTAGCACAGATACGCAGTATTTT.

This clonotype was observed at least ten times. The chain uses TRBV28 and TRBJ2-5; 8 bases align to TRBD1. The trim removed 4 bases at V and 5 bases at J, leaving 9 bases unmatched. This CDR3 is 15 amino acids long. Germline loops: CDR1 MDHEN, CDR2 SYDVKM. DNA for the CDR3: TGTGCCAGCAGTTCCCTGGCAGGGGGCGGTGAGACCCAGTACTTC. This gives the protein CASSSLAGGGETQYF.

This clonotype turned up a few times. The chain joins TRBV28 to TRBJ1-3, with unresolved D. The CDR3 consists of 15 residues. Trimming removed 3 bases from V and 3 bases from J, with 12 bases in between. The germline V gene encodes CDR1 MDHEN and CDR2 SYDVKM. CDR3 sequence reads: CASSLTLGIGNTIYF. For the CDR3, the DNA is TGTGCCAGCAGTTTGACCCTAGGGATTGGAAACACCATATATTTT. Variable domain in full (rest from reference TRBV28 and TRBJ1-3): DVKVTQSSRYLVKRTGEKVFLECVQDMDHENMFWYRQDPGLGLRLIYFSYDVKMKEKGDIPEGYSVSREKKERFSLILESASTNQTSMYLCASSLTLGIGNTIYFGEGSWLTVV.

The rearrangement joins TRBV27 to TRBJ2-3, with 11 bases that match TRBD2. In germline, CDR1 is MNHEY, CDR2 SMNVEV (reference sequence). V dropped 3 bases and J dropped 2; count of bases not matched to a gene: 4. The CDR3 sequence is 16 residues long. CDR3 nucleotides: TGTGCCAGCAGTTTCCTAGCGGGGGGACTCACAGATACGCAGTATTTT. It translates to CASSFLAGGLTDTQYF.

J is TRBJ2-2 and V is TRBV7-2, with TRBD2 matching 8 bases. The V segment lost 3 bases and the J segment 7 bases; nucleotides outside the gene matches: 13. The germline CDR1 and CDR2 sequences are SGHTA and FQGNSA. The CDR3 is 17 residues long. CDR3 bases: TGTGCCAGCAGCTTTCCTCCGCTGCGGGGGGAAAGCGGGGAGCTGTTTTTT. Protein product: CASSFPPLRGESGELFF.

DNA for the CDR3: TGCAGTGCCCCAGTGGATTTCTATGGCTACACCTTC. Residues: CSAPVDFYGYTF. This chain links TRBV20-1 with TRBJ1-2; unclear D gene. Trimming took 6 bases from V and 4 from J, leaving 12 bases between them. Germline loops: CDR1 DFQATT, CDR2 SNEGSKA (reference sequence). The CDR3 contains 12 residues.

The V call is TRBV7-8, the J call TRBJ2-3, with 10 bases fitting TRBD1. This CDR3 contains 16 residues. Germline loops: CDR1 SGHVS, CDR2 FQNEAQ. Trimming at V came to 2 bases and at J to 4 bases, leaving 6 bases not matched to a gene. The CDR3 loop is CASSLIGQGESDTQYF. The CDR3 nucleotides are TGTGCCAGCAGCTTAATAGGACAGGGGGAGTCAGATACGCAGTATTTT.

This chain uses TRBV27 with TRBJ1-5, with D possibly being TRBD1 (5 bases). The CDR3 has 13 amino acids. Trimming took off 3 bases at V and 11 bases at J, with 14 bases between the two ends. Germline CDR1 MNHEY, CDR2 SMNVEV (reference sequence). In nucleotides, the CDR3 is TGTGCCAGCAGTTTGGGGCTAAGAACATCCCAGCATTTT. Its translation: CASSLGLRTSQHF.

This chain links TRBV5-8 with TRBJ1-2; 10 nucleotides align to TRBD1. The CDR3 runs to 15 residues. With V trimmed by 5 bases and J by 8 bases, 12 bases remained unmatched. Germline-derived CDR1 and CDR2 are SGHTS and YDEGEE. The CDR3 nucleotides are TGTGCCAGCAGACAATCCGGGACAGGGGAAACGGGCTACACCTTC. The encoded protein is CASRQSGTGETGYTF.

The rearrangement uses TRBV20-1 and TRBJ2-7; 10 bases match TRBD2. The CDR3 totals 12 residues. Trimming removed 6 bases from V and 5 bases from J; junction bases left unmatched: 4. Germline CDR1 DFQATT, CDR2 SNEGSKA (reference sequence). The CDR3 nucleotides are TGCAGTGCCAGTGGGACTAGCGACGAGCAGTACTTC. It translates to CSASGTSDEQYF.

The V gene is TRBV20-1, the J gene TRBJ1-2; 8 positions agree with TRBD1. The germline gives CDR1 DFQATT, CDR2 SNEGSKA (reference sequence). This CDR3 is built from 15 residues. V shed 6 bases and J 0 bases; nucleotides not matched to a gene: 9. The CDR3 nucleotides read TGCAGTGCCCGACAGGGGCCCGAGCCTAACTATGGCTACACCTTC. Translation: CSARQGPEPNYGYTF.

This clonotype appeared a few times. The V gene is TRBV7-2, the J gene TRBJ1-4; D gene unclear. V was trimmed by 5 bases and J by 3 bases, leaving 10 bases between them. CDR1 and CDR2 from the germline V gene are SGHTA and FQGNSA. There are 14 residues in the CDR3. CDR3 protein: CASSPLRSNEKLFF. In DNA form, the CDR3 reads TGTGCCAGCAGCCCACTTCGATCTAATGAAAAACTGTTTTTT.

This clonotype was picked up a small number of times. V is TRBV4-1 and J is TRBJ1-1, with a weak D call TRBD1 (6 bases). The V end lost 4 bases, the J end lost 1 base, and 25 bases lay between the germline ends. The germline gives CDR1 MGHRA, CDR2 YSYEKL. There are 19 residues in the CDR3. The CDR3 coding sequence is TGCGCCAGCAGCCTATTCGTAGCCGCTCCAGGGGAAAAGAACACTGAAGCTTTCTTT. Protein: CASSLFVAAPGEKNTEAFF.

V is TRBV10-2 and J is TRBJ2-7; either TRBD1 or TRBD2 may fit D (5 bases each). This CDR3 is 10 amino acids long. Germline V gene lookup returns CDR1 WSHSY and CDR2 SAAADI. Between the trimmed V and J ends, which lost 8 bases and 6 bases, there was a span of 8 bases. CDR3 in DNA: TGCGCCAGCGGGGCGGGCGAGCAGTACTTC. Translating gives CASGAGEQYF.

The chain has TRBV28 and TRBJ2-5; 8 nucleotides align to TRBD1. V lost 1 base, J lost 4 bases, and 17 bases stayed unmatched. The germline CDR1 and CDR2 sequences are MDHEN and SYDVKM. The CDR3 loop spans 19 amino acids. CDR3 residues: CASSLSRYRGVVKGETQYF. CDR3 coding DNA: TGTGCCAGCAGTTTATCCCGTTACAGGGGGGTCGTTAAAGGAGAGACCCAGTACTTC.

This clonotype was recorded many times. The CDR3, as DNA: TGTGCCAGCAGCCTTGGGACTAGCGGGGGTAGTTTAGATACGCAGTATTTT. Encoded protein: CASSLGTSGGSLDTQYF. V and J are TRBV7-6 and TRBJ2-3, with 14 bases that match TRBD2. Germline V CDR1 and CDR2: SGHVS, FNYEAQ. Trimming at V came to 5 bases and at J to 5 bases, leaving 9 bases not matched to a gene. The CDR3 consists of 17 residues.

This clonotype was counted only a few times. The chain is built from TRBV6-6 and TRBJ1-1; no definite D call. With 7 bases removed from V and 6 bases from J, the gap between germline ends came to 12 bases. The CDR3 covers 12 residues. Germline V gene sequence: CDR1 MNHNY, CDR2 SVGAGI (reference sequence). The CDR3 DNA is TGTGCCAGCAACCCTGGAGACCCTGAAGCTTTCTTT. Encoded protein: CASNPGDPEAFF.